The entry that follows covers one T cell receptor beta chain sequence. This entry comes from a study of neoadjuvant nivolumab and ipilimumab in lung cancer. Data came from immunoSEQ multiplex PCR; TCRdb stores just in-frame clones and leaves some out. The data contain over 3,000 clones, approximately 91% of them singletons. Trimming shortened V by 6 bases and J by 6 bases, and 24 bases separated the two germline ends. This CDR3 is 17 amino acids long. Germline V gene sequence: CDR1 LNHDA, CDR2 SQIVND (reference sequence). The specimen was adjacent normal lung tissue, collected after neoadjuvant nivolumab, alone or with ipilimumab, at or shortly before surgery. The TCR comes from an adult with non-small cell lung cancer. The chain employs TRBV19 and TRBJ2-1; the D gene could be TRBD1 or TRBD2 (6 bases each). The CDR3 nucleotides read TGTGCCAGTAGACTCTCGGGGGACACAGGCCTGAGCAATGAGCAGTTCTTC. Its protein product is CASRLSGDTGLSNEQFF.